The 15 T cell receptor beta chains reported below all come from one sample, sequenced in a study of cytomegalovirus exposure and HLA in healthy donors (TCRdb year 2017). The library was made by the immunoSEQ multiplex PCR assay. A mixture of 60 forward primers for TCR Vbeta segments and 13 reverse primers for TCR Jbeta segments was used in the multiplex PCR. In its TCRdb copy, this immuneACCESS table keeps in-frame sequences only and misses some clones. Where compared with another copy, unresolved V genes explain less than half of these, and the others have no known cause. The sample has about 190,000 clones on record, approximately 70% of them singletons. About 3% of the sample rests with the top ten. Sequenced sample: PBMCs. Receptors were obtained from a woman in her thirties in good health and CMV-seropositive.

The chain has TRBV7-9 and TRBJ2-1; 7 positions agree with TRBD2. The J segment lost 2 bases and the V segment lost 4 bases, leaving 5 bases of the junction unmatched. Germline V lookup: CDR1 SEHNR, CDR2 FQNEAQ (reference sequence). This CDR3 region has 15 residues. This chain's CDR3 is CASSSLAGAYNEQFF. The CDR3 bases are TGTGCCAGCAGCTCCTTGGCGGGAGCCTACAATGAGCAGTTCTTC.

This clone was observed a few times. The chain joins TRBV9 to TRBJ2-1, with TRBD2 matching over 8 bases. The ends lost 4 bases at V and 4 bases at J; junction bases unmatched: 7. CDR1 is SGDLS and CDR2 is YYNGEE in the germline V gene. CDR3 size: 15 residues. The CDR3 here is CASSPLAGLYNEQFF. CDR3 in DNA: TGTGCCAGCAGCCCTTTAGCGGGACTGTACAATGAGCAGTTCTTC.

The rearrangement uses TRBV19 and TRBJ2-2, with D hard to call. CDR3 length: 14 amino acids. With 5 bases removed from V and 8 bases from J, the gap between germline ends came to 15 bases. Germline loops: CDR1 LNHDA, CDR2 SQIVND (reference sequence). The CDR3 here is CASSATVPGGELFF. CDR3 nucleotides: TGTGCCAGTAGTGCCACCGTGCCCGGGGGGGAGCTGTTTTTT. Supplemented by reference TRBV19 and TRBJ2-2, the full variable domain reads DGGITQSPKYLFRKEGQNVTLSCEQNLNHDAMYWYRQDPGQGLRLIYYSQIVNDFQKGDIAEGYSVSREKKESFPLTVTSAQKNPTAFYLCASSATVPGGELFFGEGSRLTVL.

The chain combines TRBV28 with TRBJ1-1, with TRBD1 identical over 7 bases. Germline V gene data show CDR1 as MDHEN and CDR2 as SYDVKM. The CDR3 is 15 amino acids. V lost 5 bases and J lost 1; bases outside the gene matches: 7. The CDR3 protein is CASSLIRTGNTEAFF. As DNA, the CDR3 is TGTGCCAGCAGTCTAATTCGGACAGGGAACACTGAAGCTTTCTTT.

The chain combines TRBV7-9 with TRBJ2-5; 11 bases match TRBD2. The CDR3 is 16 amino acids. Unmatched junction bases numbered 11, after V lost 6 bases and J lost 5 bases. CDR1 SEHNR and CDR2 FQNEAQ come from the germline V gene (reference sequence). The CDR3 here is CASRYDTSGRRETQYF. The CDR3 DNA follows: TGTGCCAGCAGATATGATACTAGCGGGAGAAGGGAGACCCAGTACTTC.

The genes are TRBV19 and TRBJ2-7; D perhaps matches TRBD2 (6 bases). V was shortened by 4 bases and J by 4 bases, with 14 bases between the two germline ends. Germline CDR1 reads LNHDA; CDR2 reads SQIVND (reference sequence). This CDR3 comprises 14 residues. The CDR3 DNA follows: TGTGCCAGTAGTACTTTCGGGGGAAGGTACGAGCAGTACTTC. This encodes CASSTFGGRYEQYF.

The chain is built from TRBV25-1 and TRBJ2-1, with 9 bases lining up with TRBD2. Germline CDR1 reads MGHDK; CDR2 reads SYGVNS. The CDR3 runs to 17 residues. With V trimmed by 0 bases and J by 5 bases, 8 bases remained unmatched. The CDR3 region has the DNA TGTGCCAGCAGTGAATATAGAGAGTCTAGCGGGAACAATGAGCAGTTCTTC. Encoded protein: CASSEYRESSGNNEQFF.

V is TRBV11-2 and J is TRBJ2-1; TRBD2 aligns across 10 bases. Germline CDR1 reads SGHAT; CDR2 reads FQNNGV. The CDR3 is 15 residues long. J lost 6 bases, V lost 3 bases, and 5 bases had no gene match. In DNA form, the CDR3 reads TGTGCCAGCAGCTTGGGAGCGGGGGGGGGCAATGAGCAGTTCTTC. The encoded protein is CASSLGAGGGNEQFF. Full variable domain (missing parts from reference TRBV11-2 and TRBJ2-1): EAGVAQSPRYKIIEKRQSVAFWCNPISGHATLYWYQQILGQGPKLLIQFQNNGVVDDSQLPKDRFSAERLKGVDSTLKIQPAKLEDSAVYLCASSLGAGGGNEQFFGPGTRLTVL.

The rearrangement uses TRBV27 and TRBJ2-6; TRBD2 aligns across 12 bases. CDR3 length: 18 residues. Trimming removed 3 bases from V and 0 bases from J; junction bases left unmatched: 3. The germline V gene encodes CDR1 MNHEY and CDR2 SMNVEV (reference sequence). The CDR3 nucleotides are TGTGCCAGCAGTTTGAGGGGACTAGCGGGCTCTGGGGCCAACGTCCTGACTTTC. Protein sequence: CASSLRGLAGSGANVLTF.

This clone was seen more than once but under ten times. This CDR3 is CATSLERYSNQPQHF. In DNA, the CDR3 is TGTGCCACCAGCCTCGAACGGTATAGCAATCAGCCCCAGCATTTT. The rearrangement links TRBV15 to TRBJ1-5; D is uncertain. The CDR3 spans 15 residues. Germline assignment: CDR1 LNHNV and CDR2 YYDKDF (reference sequence). The germline V and J ends were trimmed by 5 bases and 0 bases, with 11 bases remaining between them.

J is TRBJ2-7 and V is TRBV28; 9 bases are shared with TRBD1. The CDR3 totals 15 residues. The V gene's germline CDR1 is MDHEN and CDR2 SYDVKM. The V and J ends lost 9 bases and 0 bases, in that order; junction bases with no gene match: 9. CDR3 DNA sequence: TGTGCCAGTTCCTTAGGACAGGGGTACTCCTACGAGCAGTACTTC. Translated, it gives CASSLGQGYSYEQYF.

The V and J genes are TRBV7-8 and TRBJ1-3; D unclear. Deletions cut 5 bases from V and 0 bases from J, with 17 bases between. Germline CDR1 and CDR2: SGHVS and FQNEAQ. This CDR3 has 17 amino acids. The CDR3 sequence: CASSPSRTDFSGNTIYF. The CDR3 DNA reads TGTGCCAGCAGCCCGAGCAGGACGGACTTCTCTGGAAACACCATATATTTT.

This sequence joins TRBV19 and TRBJ1-3, with D possibly TRBD1 on 5 matching bases. The V gene's germline CDR1 is LNHDA and CDR2 SQIVND (reference sequence). The CDR3 contains 15 residues. The V end was cut by 5 bases, the J end by 4 bases, with 15 bases between. CDR3 nucleotides: TGTGCCAGTAGTTACCGTCAGGGTATCGGAAACACCATATATTTT. Translation: CASSYRQGIGNTIYF.

This chain links TRBV7-9 with TRBJ1-1; D ambiguous. CDR1 is SEHNR, CDR2 FQNEAQ, per germline (reference sequence). V shed 3 bases and J shed 2 bases, with 7 bases lying between them. The CDR3 is 13 residues long. CDR3 sequence: CASSFKANTEAFF. The CDR3 nucleotides read TGTGCCAGCAGCTTTAAAGCAAACACTGAAGCTTTCTTT.

The rearrangement uses TRBV6-1 and TRBJ2-7, with TRBD1 as a possible D gene (5 bases). CDR1 MNHNS and CDR2 SASEGT come from the germline V gene. V was pared by 6 bases and J by 3 bases, with 9 bases between. This CDR3 has 12 amino acids. CDR3 nucleotide sequence: TGTGCCAGCAGAGCAGGGATCTACGAGCAGTACTTC. This encodes CASRAGIYEQYF.